This is a list of T cell receptor beta chains from one sample in a study of T cells in Graves' hyperthyroidism and ophthalmopathy. From the multiplex PCR reads, TCRdb called clonotypes with MiXCR, one entry per CDR3 protein. There are 620,000 or so distinct CDR3 sequences in the sample; roughly 15% occur only once, and approximately 12% lies in the top ten. Sequenced input: blood. The receptor source for this set is a woman aged 45 to 65 with Graves' ophthalmopathy. Both conserved end residues are part of each CDR3. The D gene is left open where the match is weak. The listing skips clone size in some rows; elsewhere it reads once, few, many or a size class.

J: TRBJ2-1
size: few
D: TRBD2
V: TRBV6-1
CDR3: CASTGFLDQAGNEQFF
DNA: TGTGCCAGCACGGGTTTTCTAGACCAAGCGGGGAATGAGCAGTTCTTC

J: TRBJ2-3
size: .
D: .
V: TRBV5-6
CDR3: CASSRWARGAFTDTQYF
DNA: TGTGCCAGCAGCCGGTGGGCCCGCGGAGCGTTCACAGATACGCAGTATTTT

J: TRBJ2-7
size: many
D: .
V: TRBV4-2
CDR3: CASSQDPGFEQYF
DNA: TGTGCCAGCAGCCAAGACCCCGGGTTCGAGCAGTACTTC

J: TRBJ2-7
size: many
D: TRBD2
V: TRBV30
CDR3: CAWSVGGSLNEQYF
DNA: TGTGCCTGGAGTGTCGGCGGGAGTTTGAACGAGCAGTACTTC

J: TRBJ1-4
size: many
D: .
V: TRBV28
CDR3: CASSVLNEKLFF
DNA: TGTGCCAGCAGTGTCTTGAATGAAAAACTGTTTTTT

J: TRBJ1-2
size: once
D: .
V: TRBV15
CDR3: CATRYRDENYGYTF
DNA: TGTGCCACCAGGTACAGAGACGAAAACTATGGCTACACCTTC

J: TRBJ1-1
size: many
D: .
V: TRBV14
CDR3: CASSQNRFKNTEAFF
DNA: TGTGCCAGCAGCCAAAACAGATTTAAGAACACTGAAGCTTTCTTT

J: TRBJ2-3
size: .
D: TRBD2
V: TRBV28
CDR3: CASSKYPAGDATDTQYF
DNA: TGTGCCAGCAGTAAATACCCAGCGGGAGACGCCACAGATACGCAGTATTTT

J: TRBJ2-5
size: .
D: TRBD2
V: TRBV7-6
CDR3: CASSLSSPGGRRETQYF
DNA: TGTGCCAGCAGCTTATCTTCCCCTGGCGGGAGACGAGAGACCCAGTACTTC

J: TRBJ2-7
size: many
D: .
V: TRBV6-2/TRBV6-3
CDR3: CASTTSSYEQYF
DNA: TGTGCCAGCACAACCTCTTCTTACGAGCAGTACTTC

J: TRBJ2-2
size: .
D: TRBD2
V: TRBV18
CDR3: CASSPDPGLAVYTGELFF
DNA: TGTGCCAGCTCACCGGACCCCGGACTAGCGGTTTACACCGGGGAGCTGTTTTTT

J: TRBJ1-5
size: many
D: .
V: TRBV7-9
CDR3: CASSLGVTSSQPQHF
DNA: TGTGCCAGCAGCTTAGGGGTGACAAGTTCTCAGCCCCAGCATTTT

J: TRBJ2-1
size: .
D: TRBD2
V: TRBV4-1
CDR3: CASSQGGLADNEQFF
DNA: TGCGCCAGCAGCCAAGGGGGACTAGCGGACAATGAGCAGTTCTTC

J: TRBJ2-1
size: many
D: .
V: TRBV5-8
CDR3: CASSSLSQGEQFF
DNA: TGTGCCAGCAGTTCCTTGAGCCAGGGTGAGCAGTTCTTC

J: TRBJ2-5
size: .
D: TRBD2
V: TRBV7-2
CDR3: CASSLVVAGGETQYF
DNA: TGTGCCAGCAGCTTAGTTGTAGCGGGAGGAGAGACCCAGTACTTC

J: TRBJ2-2
size: many
D: .
V: TRBV2
CDR3: CASTQSGPELFF
DNA: TGTGCCAGCACCCAAAGTGGCCCGGAGCTGTTTTTT

J: TRBJ2-5
size: .
D: TRBD1
V: TRBV19
CDR3: CASKGTGIQETQYF
DNA: TGTGCCAGTAAAGGGACAGGGATCCAAGAGACCCAGTACTTC

J: TRBJ2-1
size: many
D: TRBD2
V: TRBV9
CDR3: CASSASTSGTYNEQFF
DNA: TGTGCCAGCAGCGCCTCGACTAGCGGTACATACAATGAGCAGTTCTTC

J: TRBJ1-5
size: many
D: .
V: TRBV28
CDR3: CASRASNREGNQPQHF
DNA: TGTGCCAGCAGGGCCAGCAACAGGGAAGGCAATCAGCCCCAGCATTTT

J: TRBJ2-7
size: many
D: TRBD2
V: TRBV27
CDR3: CASSWGTSGGYEQYF
DNA: TGTGCCAGCAGTTGGGGGACTAGCGGGGGGTACGAGCAGTACTTC

J: TRBJ1-1
size: many
D: .
V: TRBV20-1
CDR3: CSARVLTADREAFF
DNA: TGCAGTGCTAGAGTTTTGACGGCGGATAGGGAAGCTTTCTTT

J: TRBJ1-4
size: many
D: TRBD1
V: TRBV20-1
CDR3: CSARTGGSEKLFF
DNA: TGCAGTGCCAGGACAGGGGGCAGTGAAAAACTGTTTTTT

J: TRBJ1-1
size: many
D: .
V: TRBV11-3
CDR3: CASSLSLNTEAFF
DNA: TGTGCCAGCAGCTTATCACTCAACACTGAAGCTTTCTTT

J: TRBJ2-7
size: few
D: TRBD1
V: TRBV10-3
CDR3: CAISGTGDEQYF
DNA: TGTGCCATCAGTGGGACAGGGGACGAGCAGTACTTC

J: TRBJ2-3
size: many
D: .
V: TRBV3-1
CDR3: CASSQVGGGLDTQYF
DNA: TGTGCCAGCAGCCAAGTCGGAGGGGGGTTAGATACGCAGTATTTT

J: TRBJ1-4
size: many
D: .
V: TRBV7-8
CDR3: CASSLAGRELFF
DNA: TGTGCCAGCAGCTTAGCGGGCAGGGAACTGTTTTTT

J: TRBJ2-5
size: many
D: TRBD2
V: TRBV11-3
CDR3: CASSSRTSGMVWTQYF
DNA: TGTGCCAGCAGCTCAAGGACTAGCGGGATGGTGTGGACCCAGTACTTC

J: TRBJ2-7
size: few
D: .
V: TRBV5-1
CDR3: CASSPGMGAHDEQYF
DNA: TGCGCCAGCAGCCCGGGGATGGGGGCCCACGACGAGCAGTACTTC

J: TRBJ1-2
size: .
D: .
V: TRBV10-3
CDR3: CAISGRKDSGGYTF
DNA: TGTGCCATCAGTGGCCGCAAGGATTCTGGTGGCTACACCTTC

J: TRBJ1-1
size: many
D: .
V: TRBV27
CDR3: CASTSSRGPLSGAFF
DNA: TGTGCCAGCACCTCCAGCAGGGGTCCTCTTTCGGGAGCTTTCTTT

J: TRBJ2-5
size: many
D: .
V: TRBV6-2/TRBV6-3
CDR3: CASSTSQPGQETQYF
DNA: TGTGCCAGCAGTACTTCCCAGCCCGGACAAGAGACCCAGTACTTC

J: TRBJ2-3
size: few
D: .
V: TRBV6-2/TRBV6-3
CDR3: CACLPGPSTDTQYF
DNA: TGTGCCTGCCTTCCGGGACCGAGCACAGATACGCAGTATTTT

J: TRBJ1-2
size: .
D: .
V: TRBV5-5
CDR3: CASSLAVSTFYGYTF
DNA: TGTGCCAGCAGCTTGGCCGTCAGCACCTTCTATGGCTACACCTTC

J: TRBJ1-5
size: .
D: TRBD1
V: TRBV15
CDR3: CATSKTGGAGNQPQHF
DNA: TGTGCCACCAGCAAAACAGGGGGCGCGGGCAATCAGCCCCAGCATTTT

J: TRBJ1-2
size: many
D: .
V: TRBV3-1
CDR3: CASSQGTTVYGYTF
DNA: TGTGCCAGCAGCCAAGGAACCACAGTCTATGGCTACACCTTC

J: TRBJ1-2
size: .
D: TRBD1
V: TRBV19
CDR3: CASTNEDRVYGYTF
DNA: TGTGCCAGTACCAACGAGGACAGGGTCTATGGCTACACCTTC

J: TRBJ2-3
size: many
D: TRBD2
V: TRBV7-3
CDR3: CASSFNPLAGHPGGTDTQYF
DNA: TGTGCCAGCAGCTTTAACCCACTAGCGGGCCATCCGGGGGGCACAGATACGCAGTATTTT

J: TRBJ1-6
size: many
D: .
V: TRBV6-2/TRBV6-3
CDR3: CASSYGAEGNSPLHF
DNA: TGTGCCAGCAGTTACGGGGCCGAAGGCAATTCACCCCTCCACTTT

J: TRBJ2-7
size: once
D: .
V: TRBV2
CDR3: CASSTNRELEQYF
DNA: TGTGCCAGCAGTACAAACCGGGAGCTCGAGCAGTACTTC

J: TRBJ1-2
size: .
D: .
V: TRBV27
CDR3: CASSLSGGNNYGYTF
DNA: TGTGCCAGCAGTTTATCAGGAGGTAATAACTATGGCTACACCTTC

J: TRBJ2-7
size: many
D: .
V: TRBV12-3/TRBV12-4
CDR3: CASSAGNYEQYF
DNA: TGTGCCAGCAGTGCCGGAAACTACGAGCAGTACTTC

J: TRBJ1-1
size: .
D: .
V: TRBV14
CDR3: CASSQRLMNTEAFF
DNA: TGTGCCAGCAGCCAGAGGCTTATGAACACTGAAGCTTTCTTT

J: TRBJ1-2
size: few
D: .
V: TRBV5-8
CDR3: CASSLGQVALLSYGYTF
DNA: TGTGCCAGCAGCTTGGGACAGGTGGCACTCCTCAGCTATGGCTACACCTTC

J: TRBJ1-1
size: many
D: .
V: TRBV15
CDR3: CATSRETDGTEAFF
DNA: TGTGCCACCAGCAGAGAAACTGACGGAACTGAAGCTTTCTTT